The 18 T cell receptor beta chains reported below all come from one sample, sequenced in a study of glioma-infiltrating T cells. TCR alpha and beta CDR3 regions were amplified from RNA using iRepertoire nested multiplex PCR. TCRdb reprocessed the multiplex PCR reads via MiXCR and lists one record per CDR3 protein. This table holds tens of thousands of distinct CDR3 sequences, 20% to 25% found once. The sample comprised glioma tissue, nonneoplastic brain tissue, or PBMCs (not recorded which). These receptors were collected from a human donor with low-grade glioma or glioblastoma, undergoing nonglioma brain surgery, or in good health (not recorded which).

This clonotype showed up many times. V is TRBV10-3 and J is TRBJ1-2; TRBD1 matches 7 bases. Germline V gives CDR1 ENHRY, CDR2 SYGVKD. CDR3 length: 16 amino acids. V lost 3 bases, J lost 0 bases, and 7 bases stayed unmatched. The CDR3 sequence is CAISERTGATNYGYTF. In DNA form, the CDR3 reads TGTGCCATCAGTGAAAGGACAGGAGCTACTAACTATGGCTACACCTTC.

This clonotype was recorded only once. Its ends do not fully match the called genes, so a read error is possible. CDR3 residues: CARSHYPGFGYEQYF. Here the CDR3 DNA reads TGTGCCAGAAGCCACTACCCCGGTTTCGGCTACGAGCAGTACTTC. The chain recombines TRBV3-1 with TRBJ2-7; unclear D gene. CDR1 is LGHDT and CDR2 is YNNKEL in the germline V gene (reference sequence). This CDR3 has 15 amino acids.

This clonotype was seen at least ten times. The J gene is TRBJ2-1, the V gene TRBV20-1; 10 bases match TRBD2. CDR3 length equals 15 residues. The ends lost 3 bases at V and 9 bases at J; junction bases unmatched: 11. Looked up from germline, CDR1 is DFQATT and CDR2 is SNEGSKA (reference sequence). Here the CDR3 reads CSASTAGGPNREQFF. The DNA of the CDR3 is TGCAGTGCTAGTACAGCGGGAGGGCCAAATCGTGAGCAGTTCTTC.

This clonotype appeared many times. The genes are TRBV5-1 and TRBJ1-1, with 8 bases aligning to TRBD1. Germline values: CDR1 SGHRS, CDR2 YFSETQ. V lost 5 bases, J lost 1 base, and 7 bases stayed unmatched. The CDR3 spans 15 residues. Here the CDR3 reads CASSPPGTGNTEAFF. The DNA of the CDR3 is TGCGCCAGCAGTCCCCCCGGGACAGGGAACACTGAAGCTTTCTTT.

About this clonotype: This may be a read error, as it is one base from a much larger clone. V is TRBV27 and J is TRBJ2-6; TRBD1 is a possible D gene (5 bases). The CDR3 sequence is 14 residues long. Germline V gene lookup returns CDR1 MNHEY and CDR2 SMNVEV (reference sequence). CDR3 protein: CASSDPTGAKVLTF. CDR3 coding DNA: TGTGCCAGCAGTGATCCAACTGGGGCCAAAGTCCTGACTTTC. The whole variable domain, remainder taken from reference TRBV27 and TRBJ2-6, is EAQVTQNPRYLITVTGKKLTVTCSQNMNHEYMSWYRQDPGLGLRQIYYSMNVEVTDKGDVPEGYKVSRKEKRNFPLILESPSPNQTSLYFCASSDPTGAKVLTFGAGSRLTVL.

The sample holds many counts of this clonotype. The V call is TRBV12-3 or TRBV12-4, the J call TRBJ2-7; perhaps D is TRBD1 or TRBD2 (6 bases each). The CDR3 totals 16 residues. Trimming took 5 bases from V and 1 from J, leaving 18 bases between them. The CDR3 DNA sequence: TGTGCCAGCAGTCCGACCGACCGGGGGCTATCCTACGAGCAGTACTTC. Translation gives CASSPTDRGLSYEQYF.

V gene TRBV18 combines with J gene TRBJ2-3; maybe TRBD1 (5 bases). Germline V gene lookup returns CDR1 KGHSH and CDR2 LQKENI. This CDR3 has 14 amino acids. Trimming left V 2 bases short and J 4 bases short, with 10 bases between. Written as DNA, the CDR3 is TGTGCCAGCTCACCAGACAGTACGGCAGATACGCAGTATTTT. This sequence encodes CASSPDSTADTQYF.

Note on this clonotype: This clone may be a read error of a much larger clone one base away. The CDR3 end shows no conserved phenylalanine or tryptophan, and so a read error is likely. In DNA, the CDR3 is TGTGCCAGCAGTTTAGAACTAGCGGGGGCCTACGAGCAGTACTAC. Protein sequence: CASSLELAGAYEQYY. The chain uses TRBV12-3 or TRBV12-4 and TRBJ2-7; 11 bases are a match to TRBD2. V lost 1 base to trimming and J lost 2 bases; unmatched junction nucleotides: 1. The CDR3 sequence is 15 residues long.

Regarding this clonotype: This sequence may be a read error, since a much larger clone differs from it by one base. The chain recombines TRBV7-9 with TRBJ2-7; 10 nucleotides align to TRBD2. The CDR3 has 14 amino acids. Germline CDR1 reads SEHNR; CDR2 reads FQNEAQ (reference sequence). The CDR3 protein is CAGSSGLAIYEQYF. CDR3 coding DNA: TGTGCCGGCAGCTCGGGACTAGCGATCTACGAGCAGTACTTC.

A note on this clonotype: It may be a read error: a sequence one base away is much more abundant. Given the absence of the conserved phenylalanine or tryptophan at the CDR3 end, a read error is likely. The gene calls are TRBV7-6 and TRBJ1-2; D is perhaps TRBD1 (5 bases). In germline, CDR1 is SGHVS, CDR2 FNYEAQ. This CDR3 comprises 14 residues. The germline V and J ends were trimmed by 1 base and 3 bases, with 9 bases remaining between them. The CDR3: CASSLGGGDYGYTS. The CDR3 coding sequence is TGTGCCAGCAGCTTAGGAGGAGGGGACTATGGCTACACCTCC.

This clonotype was detected a few times. The genes are TRBV12-3 or TRBV12-4 and TRBJ2-4; TRBD1 matches 10 bases. Trimming cost V 4 bases and J 7 bases; bases outside gene matches: 7. The CDR3 covers 15 residues. The CDR3 spells CASSSGTGVGNIQYF. The CDR3 coding sequence is TGTGCCAGCAGTTCCGGGACAGGGGTTGGGAACATTCAGTACTTC.

The chain uses TRBV19 and TRBJ2-3; possibly TRBD1 for D (6 bases). Trimming removed 5 bases from V and 5 bases from J, with 14 bases in between. Per the germline V gene, CDR1 is LNHDA and CDR2 is SQIVND (reference sequence). The CDR3 consists of 14 residues. CDR3 nucleotide sequence: TGTGCCAGTAGTCCCCGGGCAGGGGAAGATACGCAGTATTTT. Translation: CASSPRAGEDTQYF. Drawing the rest from reference TRBV19 and TRBJ2-3, the complete variable domain is DGGITQSPKYLFRKEGQNVTLSCEQNLNHDAMYWYRQDPGQGLRLIYYSQIVNDFQKGDIAEGYSVSREKKESFPLTVTSAQKNPTAFYLCASSPRAGEDTQYFGPGTRLTVL.

This clonotype showed up many times. This chain connects TRBV3-1 to TRBJ2-1; D unclear. The CDR3 totals 13 residues. V was trimmed by 6 bases and J by 4 bases, leaving 10 bases between them. The germline gives CDR1 LGHDT, CDR2 YNNKEL (reference sequence). This CDR3 reads CASRDDGYNEQFF. As DNA, the CDR3 is TGTGCCAGCAGGGACGACGGTTACAATGAGCAGTTCTTC.

This clonotype was observed at least ten times. The chain employs TRBV6-1 and TRBJ1-6, with D hard to call. Trimming left V 4 bases short and J 7 bases short, with 2 bases between. CDR1 is MNHNS, CDR2 SASEGT, per germline. The CDR3 length is 11 residues. The CDR3 reads CASSANSPLHF. As DNA, the CDR3 is TGTGCCAGCAGTGCAAATTCACCCCTCCACTTT.

This clonotype came up many times. The J gene is TRBJ1-5, the V gene TRBV7-2, with D perhaps TRBD1 (6 bases). Between the trimmed V and J ends, which lost 2 bases and 3 bases, there was a span of 17 bases. The germline gives CDR1 SGHTA, CDR2 FQGNSA. The CDR3 runs to 17 residues. Written as DNA, the CDR3 is TGTGCCAGCAGCTTATCTTGGCAGGGGATACACAATCAGCCCCAGCATTTT. This translates into CASSLSWQGIHNQPQHF.

This clonotype has at least ten counts. The rearrangement uses TRBV6-1 and TRBJ2-5; weak D call: TRBD2 (5 bases). This CDR3 is built from 14 residues. Germline-derived CDR1 and CDR2 are MNHNS and SASEGT. With 5 bases removed from V and 1 base from J, the gap between germline ends came to 11 bases. CDR3 in amino acids: CASSYTGSQETQYF. CDR3 in DNA: TGTGCCAGCAGTTATACGGGATCCCAAGAGACCCAGTACTTC.

J is TRBJ2-7 and V is TRBV2; D is perhaps TRBD1 (5 bases). Trimming took off 1 base at V and 3 bases at J, with 16 bases between the two ends. The CDR3 has 16 residues. Germline V lookup: CDR1 SNHLY, CDR2 FYNNEI. The CDR3: CASSEVMGRSLYEQYF. The CDR3 DNA follows: TGTGCCAGCAGTGAAGTTATGGGGCGGAGCCTCTACGAGCAGTACTTC.

This clonotype was counted many times. The chain employs TRBV6-1 and TRBJ1-1; TRBD1 aligns across 8 bases. Germline CDR1 and CDR2: MNHNS and SASEGT. Trimming cost V 1 base and J 5 bases; bases outside gene matches: 6. The CDR3 is 15 amino acids. The CDR3 DNA reads TGTGCCAGCAGTGAAGTTGACAGGGGAAATACTGAAGCTTTCTTT. It yields the protein CASSEVDRGNTEAFF.